This T cell receptor beta chain comes out of a study of cytomegalovirus exposure and HLA in healthy donors. The PCR ran on 60 Vbeta and 13 Jbeta primers. TCRdb keeps only in-frame clones here, not all; method: immunoSEQ multiplex PCR. The table records more than 110,000 clones, 80% of them present only once. On this clone: Its antigen remains unidentified.

The V gene's germline CDR1 is LGHNA and CDR2 YNFKEQ. CDR3 size: 16 residues. Trimming cost V 1 base and J 0 bases, with 13 bases left between them. Study-level findings and limits: Later on, an analysis found that several of the most significant clusters appeared to be linked to common viral pathogens, which included parvovirus B19. Presence/absence comparisons presumed near-even sequencing depth among donors. Among donors in an Asian-associated ancestry cluster, a later analysis reportedly found fewer N-insertions than the roughly 700-donor mean. Productive rates of about 90% or about 30% were seen for most TCR beta V segments in an earlier analysis.

This TCR derives from a male donor in good health and CMV-seronegative. The sequencing sample was made of PBMCs. V gene TRBV4-2 combines with J gene TRBJ2-7; no clear D gene. The CDR3 here is CASSQVLYPSSYEQYF. The CDR3 region has the DNA TGTGCCAGCAGCCAAGTCCTATACCCCTCCTCCTACGAGCAGTACTTC.